These 27 T cell receptor beta chains came from one sample sequenced in a study of beta chain features in type 1 diabetes. Their antigens remain unidentified. Overall study findings and caveats: Patients with Type 1 diabetes showed moderately but significantly shorter TCRB CDR3s in all four CD4+ subsets.

The whole isolated RNA underwent reverse transcription, so sequencing captured expressed TCRB transcripts. TCRdb's table, derived via immunoSEQ multiplex PCR, lists solely in-frame clones and lacks some. The sample gives around 650,000 clones, around an eighth of which show up once; about 0.11% is in the top ten. Sequences were obtained from naive CD4+ T cells from blood. These receptor sequences come from a man aged 25 to 40 with type 1 diabetes.

In its sample, this clone was seen a few times. The genes are TRBV29-1 and TRBJ2-1; the match to TRBD2 covers 7 bases. Germline V gene data show CDR1 as SQVTM and CDR2 as ANQGSEA. Germline trimming cut 4 bases from V and 0 bases from J; bases unmatched to any gene: 3. There are 14 residues in the CDR3. CDR3 in DNA: TGCAGCGTTGTAGGCGGGGGCTCCTACAATGAGCAGTTCTTC. Protein: CSVVGGGSYNEQFF.

The V and J genes are TRBV29-1 and TRBJ2-3; 9 bases are a match to TRBD1. Germline CDR1 SQVTM, CDR2 ANQGSEA. The length of the CDR3 is 14 residues. J gave up 2 bases and V 7 bases, and 7 bases lay outside the gene matches. The CDR3 DNA reads TGCAGCGCTCGGGACAGGGCTTTCACAGATACGCAGTATTTT. Its translation: CSARDRAFTDTQYF.

This clone turned up a few times. The chain joins TRBV30 to TRBJ1-5, with D possibly TRBD1 on 6 matching bases. The V and J ends lost 2 bases and 7 bases respectively, with 15 bases between them. This CDR3 contains 14 residues. CDR1 GTSNPN and CDR2 SVGIG come from the germline V gene (reference sequence). CDR3 sequence reads: CAWSPTKGGQPQHF. DNA of the CDR3: TGTGCCTGGAGTCCCACGAAGGGGGGCCAGCCCCAGCATTTT.

There are a few counts of this clone. This sequence joins TRBV9 and TRBJ2-2, with D unresolved. Trimming left V 0 bases short and J 4 bases short, with 13 bases between. Germline CDR1 is SGDLS and CDR2 is YYNGEE. The CDR3 spans 16 residues. CDR3 sequence (DNA): TGTGCCAGCAGCGTAGAACCCCAGTGGGGCACCGGGGAGCTGTTTTTT. As protein: CASSVEPQWGTGELFF.

This rearrangement joins TRBV5-6 to TRBJ2-7; TRBD1 aligns across 7 bases. CDR1 is SGHDT and CDR2 is YYEEEE in the germline V gene. The V and J ends lost 6 bases and 4 bases, in that order; junction bases with no gene match: 4. This CDR3 has 12 residues. Here the CDR3 reads CASTRDSYEQYF. The DNA for the CDR3 is TGTGCCAGCACCCGGGACAGTTACGAGCAGTACTTC.

The chain joins TRBV4-2 to TRBJ2-7, with TRBD1 matching over 7 bases. From germline, CDR1 is LGHNA and CDR2 YNFKEQ. This CDR3 is built from 14 residues. Germline trimming cut 4 bases from V and 0 bases from J; bases unmatched to any gene: 3. CDR3 DNA sequence: TGTGCCAGCAGCCGGACAGGCAGCTCCTACGAGCAGTACTTC. It is translated as CASSRTGSSYEQYF.

This clone has more than one count but fewer than ten. The DNA of the CDR3 is TGTGCCAGCAGCGTAGATACAGGTAGCAATCAGCCCCAGCATTTT. Amino acid sequence: CASSVDTGSNQPQHF. V gene TRBV9 combines with J gene TRBJ1-5, with D tentatively TRBD1 (5 bases). This CDR3 contains 15 residues. The V and J ends lost 0 bases and 0 bases respectively, with 7 bases between them. Per the germline V gene, CDR1 is SGDLS and CDR2 is YYNGEE. Full variable domain (rest looked up from reference TRBV9 and TRBJ1-5): DSGVTQTPKHLITATGQRVTLRCSPRSGDLSVYWYQQSLDQGLQFLIQYYNGEERAKGNILERFSAQQFPDLHSELNLSSLELGDSALYFCASSVDTGSNQPQHFGDGTRLSIL.

The chain uses TRBV2 and TRBJ1-5; D is undetermined. Trimming took off 3 bases at V and 0 bases at J, with 15 bases between the two ends. Germline V gene sequence: CDR1 SNHLY, CDR2 FYNNEI. CDR3 length: 17 residues. The CDR3 region is CASSDRWGEYSNQPQHF. DNA for the CDR3: TGTGCCAGCAGTGATAGGTGGGGAGAGTATAGCAATCAGCCCCAGCATTTT.

This chain links TRBV25-1 with TRBJ2-7, with a possible D match to TRBD1 (5 bases). The germline CDR1 and CDR2 sequences are MGHDK and SYGVNS. V was trimmed by 3 bases and J by 12 bases, leaving 12 bases between them. The CDR3 is 11 amino acids. CDR3 region: CASSDEVGRYF. The CDR3 region has the DNA TGTGCCAGCAGTGACGAGGTGGGGCGGTACTTC.

The rearrangement joins TRBV29-1 to TRBJ2-1; no clear D gene. In germline, CDR1 is SQVTM, CDR2 ANQGSEA. V lost 7 bases, J lost 12 bases, and 7 bases lay in between. There are 8 residues in the CDR3. DNA for the CDR3: TGCAGCGCGACTGGGCAGTTCTTC. Its translation is CSATGQFF.

This clone was found a few times. J is TRBJ1-5 and V is TRBV10-3; no clear D. The V gene's germline CDR1 is ENHRY and CDR2 SYGVKD. The CDR3 extends over 15 amino acids. Trimming left V 0 bases short and J 0 bases short, with 6 bases between. CDR3 nucleotides: TGTGCCATCAGTGAGTCAGCGAATAGCAATCAGCCCCAGCATTTT. Protein product: CAISESANSNQPQHF.

Turning to this clone: Other DNA sequences within the sample encode an identical CDR3. The chain couples TRBV9 to TRBJ2-2; perhaps TRBD1 as D (6 bases). The CDR3 runs 16 residues. Trimming removed 1 base at V and 1 base at J, with 11 bases between. The germline gives CDR1 SGDLS, CDR2 YYNGEE. In nucleotides, the CDR3 is TGTGCCAGCAGCGTACTTACAGGGATGAACACCGGGGAGCTGTTTTTT. Its protein is CASSVLTGMNTGELFF.

This clone was seen a few times. V usage is TRBV4-3 and J usage is TRBJ2-6; TRBD2 might be the D (6 bases). Trimming took 1 base from V and 0 from J, leaving 10 bases between them. The CDR3 extends over 17 amino acids. Germline V gene lookup returns CDR1 LGHNA and CDR2 YSLEER. In DNA form, the CDR3 reads TGCGCCAGCAGCCAAGCGGCCGGGAGCTCTGGGGCCAACGTCCTGACTTTC. This gives the protein CASSQAAGSSGANVLTF.

The rearrangement joins TRBV10-3 to TRBJ1-3; TRBD1 agrees at 12 bases. V gave up 6 bases and J gave up 6 bases; unmatched junction bases: 15. The CDR3 length is 18 residues. Germline CDR1 and CDR2: ENHRY and SYGVKD. The CDR3 sequence: CAISLKTGTGGRENTIYF. The DNA for the CDR3 is TGTGCCATCAGCTTAAAAACCGGGACAGGGGGCCGGGAAAACACCATATATTTT.

This clone was detected a few times. V is TRBV25-1 and J is TRBJ2-5, with D perhaps being TRBD1 or TRBD2 (5 bases each). V gave up 5 bases and J gave up 5 bases, with 15 bases separating them. This CDR3 is built from 14 residues. Germline V gives CDR1 MGHDK, CDR2 SYGVNS. Written as DNA, the CDR3 is TGTGCCAGCAGTCCCAGGGACCTCACGGAGACCCAGTACTTC. It encodes CASSPRDLTETQYF.

The sample holds a few counts of this clone. This sequence joins TRBV28 and TRBJ2-5; D may be TRBD1 or TRBD2 (5 bases each). Germline CDR1 MDHEN, CDR2 SYDVKM. This CDR3 is 16 amino acids long. The ends were cut back, 6 bases at V and 5 bases at J, with 22 bases in the middle. The CDR3: CASSSPRDLRPETQYF. CDR3 nucleotides: TGTGCCAGCAGCTCGCCCCGGGACCTAAGACCCGAGACCCAGTACTTC.

This clone turned up a few times. The rearrangement uses TRBV7-2 and TRBJ1-2; TRBD1 matches at 8 bases. CDR1 SGHTA and CDR2 FQGNSA come from the germline V gene. The CDR3 is 15 residues long. With 2 bases clipped from V and 2 bases from J, the junction kept 4 bases outside the gene matches. CDR3 nucleotides: TGTGCCAGCAGCTTACGATCAGGGGGCAACTATGGCTACACCTTC. This sequence encodes CASSLRSGGNYGYTF.

This clone was detected only a few times. This chain joins TRBV5-1 and TRBJ2-2; D not resolved. The CDR3 extends over 15 amino acids. Trimming shortened V by 4 bases and J by 6 bases, and 16 bases separated the two germline ends. Looked up from germline, CDR1 is SGHRS and CDR2 is YFSETQ. The CDR3 loop is CASSLNGAQAGELFF. In DNA form, the CDR3 reads TGCGCCAGCAGCCTAAACGGAGCGCAGGCCGGGGAGCTGTTTTTT.

The chain combines TRBV2 with TRBJ1-2; 8 bases line up with TRBD1. Trimming took 6 bases from V and 1 from J; bases not matched to a gene: 10. There are 16 residues in the CDR3. The germline V gene encodes CDR1 SNHLY and CDR2 FYNNEI. CDR3 in amino acids: CASRSDGQGHNYGYTF. CDR3 nucleotide sequence: TGTGCCAGCAGGAGCGACGGACAGGGTCATAACTATGGCTACACCTTC.

The CDR3 bases are TGTGCCATCGGGGACCTGGATGAGCAGTTCTTC. Encoded protein: CAIGDLDEQFF. This chain uses TRBV10-3 with TRBJ2-1; the D gene could be TRBD1 or TRBD2 (5 bases each). This CDR3 is 11 amino acids long. Germline V gene data show CDR1 as ENHRY and CDR2 as SYGVKD. The ends were cut back, 8 bases at V and 8 bases at J, with 10 bases in the middle.

There are a few counts of this clone. V and J are TRBV25-1 and TRBJ1-2, with D possibly being TRBD1 (6 bases). Trimming removed 5 bases from V and 5 bases from J, with 12 bases in between. The CDR3 loop spans 13 amino acids. Germline values: CDR1 MGHDK, CDR2 SYGVNS. The CDR3 is CASSTGQKYGYTF. The CDR3 DNA is TGTGCCAGCAGTACAGGACAGAAATATGGCTACACCTTC.

This clone was seen only a few times. V is TRBV2 and J is TRBJ1-5; D unclear. The CDR3 runs 13 residues. With 6 bases removed from V and 0 bases from J, the gap between germline ends came to 6 bases. From germline, CDR1 is SNHLY and CDR2 FYNNEI. In DNA form, the CDR3 reads TGTGCCAGCAGGGGCGTTAGCAATCAGCCCCAGCATTTT. Protein sequence: CASRGVSNQPQHF.

This clone has just a few counts. The genes are TRBV29-1 and TRBJ2-3; TRBD1 aligns across 10 bases. Germline V gives CDR1 SQVTM, CDR2 ANQGSEA. This CDR3 is 18 amino acids long. The trim removed 1 base at V and 1 base at J, leaving 11 bases unmatched. Here the CDR3 DNA reads TGCAGCGTTGAAGGCGCCCGTGACAGGGGGCTTGGCACAGATACGCAGTATTTT. Its protein product is CSVEGARDRGLGTDTQYF.

This clone was counted only a few times. V gene TRBV9 combines with J gene TRBJ2-3; unclear D gene. CDR1 SGDLS and CDR2 YYNGEE come from the germline V gene. The CDR3 extends over 14 amino acids. Trimming shortened V by 0 bases and J by 1 base, and 6 bases separated the two germline ends. The CDR3 is CASSVEWGTDTQYF. As DNA, the CDR3 is TGTGCCAGCAGCGTAGAGTGGGGCACAGATACGCAGTATTTT. Based on the CDR3 plus reference TRBV9 and TRBJ2-3, the full variable domain is DSGVTQTPKHLITATGQRVTLRCSPRSGDLSVYWYQQSLDQGLQFLIQYYNGEERAKGNILERFSAQQFPDLHSELNLSSLELGDSALYFCASSVEWGTDTQYFGPGTRLTVL.

This clone showed up just a few times. This sequence joins TRBV18 and TRBJ1-1; the D gene is possibly TRBD1 (6 bases). CDR1 is KGHSH and CDR2 is LQKENI in the germline V gene. CDR3 size: 15 residues. Trimming removed 1 base from V and 1 base from J, with 10 bases in between. The CDR3 sequence is CASSPRGAGNTEAFF. The CDR3 DNA reads TGTGCCAGCTCACCACGGGGGGCAGGGAACACTGAAGCTTTCTTT.

This clone was detected a few times. The chain has TRBV13 and TRBJ1-3; 8 nucleotides agree with TRBD1. V shed 5 bases, J shed 4 bases, and the junction held 10 bases outside the gene matches. This CDR3 has 16 amino acids. Germline CDR1 PRHDT, CDR2 FYEKMQ (reference sequence). The CDR3 here is CASSLDRGQSGNTIYF. The CDR3 region has the DNA TGTGCCAGCAGCCTAGACAGGGGCCAGTCGGGAAACACCATATATTTT.

This clone appeared a few times. The same CDR3 can be traced to other DNA sequences in this sample. The chain uses TRBV19 and TRBJ1-1; D possibly corresponds to TRBD1 (5 bases). There are 13 residues in the CDR3. Looked up from germline, CDR1 is LNHDA and CDR2 is SQIVND (reference sequence). V lost 3 bases and J lost 1, with 6 bases in between. The CDR3 DNA follows: TGTGCCAGTAGTATCCAGGGGAACACTGAAGCTTTCTTT. Protein sequence: CASSIQGNTEAFF.